This paragraph covers one TCR beta chain sequence. The data belong to a study of TIL therapy for anti-PD-1-resistant metastatic lung cancer. Germline V gene sequence: CDR1 MDHEN, CDR2 SYDVKM. The CDR3 loop spans 12 amino acids. Trimming shortened V by 6 bases and J by 3 bases, and 9 bases separated the two germline ends. Sequencing used immunoSEQ v3. Profiling relied on immunoSEQ multiplex PCR, and the TCRdb table lists in-frame clones only, not all of them. This table has under 70,000 clones, 80% to 90% appearing once. Time point indicated: pre-treatment sample, taken before nivolumab and TIL therapy.

This sample comprised blood, obtained at baseline. The sequence came from a person aged 25-80 years with non-small cell lung cancer. The chain has TRBV28 and TRBJ2-7; a weak D match, TRBD1 (5 bases). The CDR3, as DNA: TGTGCCAGCAGCCTCCAGGGCTACGAGCAGTACTTC. Translating gives CASSLQGYEQYF.